The source of this T cell receptor beta chain is a study of T cells in Graves' hyperthyroidism and ophthalmopathy. A remark on this clonotype: The antigen remains unidentified.

Overall study results and limits: For ophthalmopathy, model prediction preceded onset by a median around six months.

This CDR3 spans 13 amino acids. Germline values: CDR1 SGHNT, CDR2 YYREEE (reference sequence). V gave up 4 bases and J gave up 3 bases, with 7 bases separating them. Patients affected by ophthalmopathy presented a Clinical Activity Score of at least 3, a NOSPECS grade of at least 4, and disease duration below 3 months. Patients were excluded because of uncontrolled infection, other autoimmune disease, pregnancy or lactation. Using RNA transcripts as the source, TCR beta CDR3 regions were amplified. First-round RT-PCR with HTBI primers amplified the TCR CDR3 region. TCRdb itself ran the multiplex PCR reads through MiXCR, one entry per CDR3 protein. The repertoire consists of 330,000 or so distinct CDR3 sequences, with around a fifth occurring once and the leading ten covering under 45%.

The receptor's source is a man in his fifties with Graves' ophthalmopathy. The chain is built from TRBV5-4 and TRBJ2-2; D might be TRBD2 (6 bases). Sequenced material: blood. The CDR3 is CASSRGDTGELFF. For the CDR3, the DNA is TGTGCCAGCAGCCGCGGGGACACCGGGGAGCTGTTTTTT.